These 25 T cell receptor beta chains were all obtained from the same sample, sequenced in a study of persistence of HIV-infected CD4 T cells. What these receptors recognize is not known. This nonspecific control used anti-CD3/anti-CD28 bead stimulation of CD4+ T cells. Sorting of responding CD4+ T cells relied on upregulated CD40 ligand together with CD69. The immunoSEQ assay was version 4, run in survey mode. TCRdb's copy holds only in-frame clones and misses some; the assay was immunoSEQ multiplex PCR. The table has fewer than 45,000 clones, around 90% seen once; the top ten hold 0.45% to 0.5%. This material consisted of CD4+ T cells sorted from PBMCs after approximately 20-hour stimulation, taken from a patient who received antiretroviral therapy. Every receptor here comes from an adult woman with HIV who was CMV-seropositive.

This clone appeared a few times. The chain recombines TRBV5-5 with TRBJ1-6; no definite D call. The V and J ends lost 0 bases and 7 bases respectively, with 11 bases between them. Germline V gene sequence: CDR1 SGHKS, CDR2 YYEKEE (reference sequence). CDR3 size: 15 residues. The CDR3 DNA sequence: TGTGCCAGCAGCTTGGGGGGAGGGTGGAATTCACCCCTCCACTTT. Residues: CASSLGGGWNSPLHF. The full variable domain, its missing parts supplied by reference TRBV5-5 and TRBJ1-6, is DAGVTQSPTHLIKTRGQQVTLRCSPISGHKSVSWYQQVLGQGPQFIFQYYEKEERGRGNFPDRFSARQFPNYSSELNVNALLLGDSALYLCASSLGGGWNSPLHFGNGTRLTVT.

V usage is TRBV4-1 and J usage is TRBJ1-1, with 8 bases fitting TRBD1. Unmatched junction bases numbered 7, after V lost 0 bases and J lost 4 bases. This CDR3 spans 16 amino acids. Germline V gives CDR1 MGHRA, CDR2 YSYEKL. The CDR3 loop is CASSQDGGGQGTEAFF. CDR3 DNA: TGCGCCAGCAGCCAAGATGGGGGCGGACAGGGCACTGAAGCTTTCTTT.

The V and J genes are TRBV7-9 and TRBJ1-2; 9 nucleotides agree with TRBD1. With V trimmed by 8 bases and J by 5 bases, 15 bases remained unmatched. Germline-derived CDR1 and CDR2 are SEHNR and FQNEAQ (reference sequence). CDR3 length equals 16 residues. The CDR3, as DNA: TGTGCCAGCGCCATGGGACAGGGCCTCGAGGAGTATGGCTACACCTTC. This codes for CASAMGQGLEEYGYTF.

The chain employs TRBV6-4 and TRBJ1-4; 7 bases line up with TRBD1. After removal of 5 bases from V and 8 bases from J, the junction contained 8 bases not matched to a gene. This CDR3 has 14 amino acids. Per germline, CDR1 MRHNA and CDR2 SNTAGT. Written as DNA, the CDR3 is TGTGCCAGCAGTCACAGGGGAGGAGGAGAAAAACTGTTTTTT. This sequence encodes CASSHRGGGEKLFF.

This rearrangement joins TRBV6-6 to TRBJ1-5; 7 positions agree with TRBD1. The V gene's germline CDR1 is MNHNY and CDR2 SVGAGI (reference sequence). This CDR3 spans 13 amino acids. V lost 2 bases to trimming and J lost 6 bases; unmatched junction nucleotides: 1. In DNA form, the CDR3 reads TGTGCCAGCAGTTACGGGGACAGTCAGCCCCAGCATTTT. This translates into CASSYGDSQPQHF.

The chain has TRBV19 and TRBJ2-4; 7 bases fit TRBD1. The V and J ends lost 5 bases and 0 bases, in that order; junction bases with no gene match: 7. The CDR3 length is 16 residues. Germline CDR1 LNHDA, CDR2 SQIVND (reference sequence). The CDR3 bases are TGTGCCAGTAGTCCCGGACAGGCTGTAGCCAAAAACATTCAGTACTTC. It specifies CASSPGQAVAKNIQYF.

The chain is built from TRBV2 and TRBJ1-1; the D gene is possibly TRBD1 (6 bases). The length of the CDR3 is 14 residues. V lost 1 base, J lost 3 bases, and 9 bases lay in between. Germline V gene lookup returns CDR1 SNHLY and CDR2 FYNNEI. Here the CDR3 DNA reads TGTGCCAGCAGTGAAGAACAGGGTGACACTGAAGCTTTCTTT. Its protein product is CASSEEQGDTEAFF.

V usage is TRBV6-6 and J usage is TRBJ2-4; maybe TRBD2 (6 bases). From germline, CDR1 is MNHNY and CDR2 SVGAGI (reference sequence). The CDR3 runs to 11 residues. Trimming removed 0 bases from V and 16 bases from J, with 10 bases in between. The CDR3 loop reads CASSYSGRLYF. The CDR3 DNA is TGTGCCAGCAGTTACTCGGGGAGGCTCTACTTC.

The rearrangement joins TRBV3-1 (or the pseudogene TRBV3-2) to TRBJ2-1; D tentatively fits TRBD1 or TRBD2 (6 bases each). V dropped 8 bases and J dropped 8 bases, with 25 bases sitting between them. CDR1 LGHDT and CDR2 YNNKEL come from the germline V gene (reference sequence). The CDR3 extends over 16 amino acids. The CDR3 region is CASSPPHRGPVDEQFF. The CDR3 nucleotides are TGTGCCAGCTCTCCCCCCCATCGGGGGCCGGTTGATGAGCAGTTCTTC.

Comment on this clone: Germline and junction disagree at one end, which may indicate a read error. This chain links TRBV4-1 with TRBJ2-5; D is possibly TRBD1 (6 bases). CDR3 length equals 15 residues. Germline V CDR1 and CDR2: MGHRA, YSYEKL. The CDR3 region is CANSQPGQPQETQYF. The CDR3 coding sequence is TGCGCCAACAGCCAACCCGGACAGCCCCAAGAGACCCAGTACTTC.

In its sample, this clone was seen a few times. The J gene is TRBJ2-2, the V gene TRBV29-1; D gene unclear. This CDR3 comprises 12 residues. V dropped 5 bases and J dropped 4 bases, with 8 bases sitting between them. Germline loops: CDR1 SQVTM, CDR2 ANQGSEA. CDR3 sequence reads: CSVREATGELFF. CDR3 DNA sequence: TGCAGCGTTAGGGAAGCCACCGGGGAGCTGTTTTTT.

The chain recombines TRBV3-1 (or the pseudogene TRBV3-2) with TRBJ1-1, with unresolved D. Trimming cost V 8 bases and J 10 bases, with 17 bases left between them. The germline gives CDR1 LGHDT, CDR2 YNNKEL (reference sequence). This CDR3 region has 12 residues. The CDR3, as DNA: TGTGCCAGCGCCAAGGAGGGCCGGACAGCTTTCTTT. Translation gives CASAKEGRTAFF.

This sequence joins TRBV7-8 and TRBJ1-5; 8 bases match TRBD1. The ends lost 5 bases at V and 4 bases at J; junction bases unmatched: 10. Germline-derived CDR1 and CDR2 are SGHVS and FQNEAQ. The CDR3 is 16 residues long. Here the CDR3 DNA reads TGTGCCAGCAGCGGACGGGAACAGGGGGGAAATCAGCCCCAGCATTTT. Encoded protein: CASSGREQGGNQPQHF.

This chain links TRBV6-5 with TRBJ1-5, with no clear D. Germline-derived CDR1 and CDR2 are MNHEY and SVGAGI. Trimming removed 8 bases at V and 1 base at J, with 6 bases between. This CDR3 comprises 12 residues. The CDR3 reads CASSTSNQPQHF. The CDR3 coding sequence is TGTGCCAGCTCTACAAGCAATCAGCCCCAGCATTTT.

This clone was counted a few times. This CDR3 reads CASGYSGANVLTF. DNA for the CDR3: TGTGCCAGCGGATACTCTGGGGCCAACGTCCTGACTTTC. The V call is TRBV14, the J call TRBJ2-6, with no clear D. The germline gives CDR1 SGHDN, CDR2 FVKESK. The CDR3 loop spans 13 amino acids. V lost 8 bases to trimming and J lost 0 bases, with 5 bases between them.

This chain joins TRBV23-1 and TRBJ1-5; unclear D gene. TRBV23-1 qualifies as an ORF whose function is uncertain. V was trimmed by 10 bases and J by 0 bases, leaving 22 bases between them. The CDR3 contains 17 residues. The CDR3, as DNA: TGCGCCATCCAAAACCTCCTCACAGATGATAGCAATCAGCCCCAGCATTTT. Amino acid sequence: CAIQNLLTDDSNQPQHF.

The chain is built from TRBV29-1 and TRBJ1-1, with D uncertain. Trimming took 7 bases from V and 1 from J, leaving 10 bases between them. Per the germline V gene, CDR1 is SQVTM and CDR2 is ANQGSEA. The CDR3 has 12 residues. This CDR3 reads CSGSDTNTEAFF. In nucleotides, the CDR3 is TGCAGCGGATCAGATACGAACACTGAAGCTTTCTTT.

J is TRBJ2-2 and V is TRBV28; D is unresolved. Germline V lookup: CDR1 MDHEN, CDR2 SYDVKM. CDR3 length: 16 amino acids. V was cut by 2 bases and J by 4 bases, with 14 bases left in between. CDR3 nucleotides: TGTGCCAGCAGTTTACTTGCCCGGTCCACCACCGGGGAGCTGTTTTTT. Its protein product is CASSLLARSTTGELFF. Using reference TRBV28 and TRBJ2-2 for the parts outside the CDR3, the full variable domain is DVKVTQSSRYLVKRTGEKVFLECVQDMDHENMFWYRQDPGLGLRLIYFSYDVKMKEKGDIPEGYSVSREKKERFSLILESASTNQTSMYLCASSLLARSTTGELFFGEGSRLTVL.

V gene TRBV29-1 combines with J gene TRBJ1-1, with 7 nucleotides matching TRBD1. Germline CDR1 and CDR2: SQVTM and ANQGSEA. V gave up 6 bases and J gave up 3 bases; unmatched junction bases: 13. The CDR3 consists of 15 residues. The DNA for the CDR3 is TGCAGCGTCCCATCGACAGGGACAGCTGACACTGAAGCTTTCTTT. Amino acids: CSVPSTGTADTEAFF.

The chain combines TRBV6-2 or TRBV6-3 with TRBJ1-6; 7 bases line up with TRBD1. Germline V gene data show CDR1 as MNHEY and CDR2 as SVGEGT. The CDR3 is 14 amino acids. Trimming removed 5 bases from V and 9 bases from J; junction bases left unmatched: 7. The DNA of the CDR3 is TGTGCCAGCAGTCCCGGGACAGAGGCTTCACCCCTCCACTTT. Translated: CASSPGTEASPLHF.

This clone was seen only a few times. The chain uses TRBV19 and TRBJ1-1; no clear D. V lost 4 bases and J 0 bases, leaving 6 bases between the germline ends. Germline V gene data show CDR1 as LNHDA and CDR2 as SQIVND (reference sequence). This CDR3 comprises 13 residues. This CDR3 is CASSNPVNTEAFF. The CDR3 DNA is TGTGCCAGTAGTAACCCGGTGAACACTGAAGCTTTCTTT. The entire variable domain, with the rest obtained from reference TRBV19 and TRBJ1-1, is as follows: DGGITQSPKYLFRKEGQNVTLSCEQNLNHDAMYWYRQDPGQGLRLIYYSQIVNDFQKGDIAEGYSVSREKKESFPLTVTSAQKNPTAFYLCASSNPVNTEAFFGQGTRLTVV.

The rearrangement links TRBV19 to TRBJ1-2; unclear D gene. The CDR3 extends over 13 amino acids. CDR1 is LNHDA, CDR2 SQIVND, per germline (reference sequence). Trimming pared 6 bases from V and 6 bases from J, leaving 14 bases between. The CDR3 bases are TGTGCCAGTAGAAAGGACGGGAACAATGGCTACACCTTC. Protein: CASRKDGNNGYTF.

CDR3 loop: CASSIHSNQPQHF. The CDR3 region has the DNA TGTGCCAGCAGTATACATAGCAATCAGCCCCAGCATTTT. The chain carries TRBV6-4 and TRBJ1-5; no clear D gene. V lost 5 bases to trimming and J lost 0 bases, with 5 bases between them. Germline V gives CDR1 MRHNA, CDR2 SNTAGT. This CDR3 region has 13 residues.

The DNA of the CDR3 is TGTGCCAGCAGCTTAGGGCTTAGCGGGGCTCTTAGTGAGCAGTTCTTC. Its protein is CASSLGLSGALSEQFF. This chain connects TRBV7-3 to TRBJ2-1, with TRBD2 matching over 8 bases. Trimming at V came to 2 bases and at J to 9 bases, leaving 12 bases not matched to a gene. The CDR3 runs 16 residues. Germline CDR1 and CDR2: SGHTA and FQGTGA.

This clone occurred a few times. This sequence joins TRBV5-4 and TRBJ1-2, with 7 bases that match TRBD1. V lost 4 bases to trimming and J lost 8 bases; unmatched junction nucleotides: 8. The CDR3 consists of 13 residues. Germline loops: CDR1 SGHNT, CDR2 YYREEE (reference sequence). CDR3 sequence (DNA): TGTGCCAGCAGCATTACAGGGGTGAGCGGCTACACCTTC. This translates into CASSITGVSGYTF.